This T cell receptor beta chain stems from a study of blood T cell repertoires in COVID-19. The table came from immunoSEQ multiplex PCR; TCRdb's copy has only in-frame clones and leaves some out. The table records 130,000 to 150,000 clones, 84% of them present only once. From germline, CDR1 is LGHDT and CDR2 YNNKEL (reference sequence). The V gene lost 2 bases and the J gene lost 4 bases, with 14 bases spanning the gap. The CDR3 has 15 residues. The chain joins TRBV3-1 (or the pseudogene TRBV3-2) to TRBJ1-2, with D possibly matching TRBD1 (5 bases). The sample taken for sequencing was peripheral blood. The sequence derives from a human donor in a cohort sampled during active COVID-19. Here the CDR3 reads CASSQNRQGGYGYTF. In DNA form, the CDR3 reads TGTGCCAGCAGCCAAAATCGGCAGGGAGGCTATGGCTACACCTTC.